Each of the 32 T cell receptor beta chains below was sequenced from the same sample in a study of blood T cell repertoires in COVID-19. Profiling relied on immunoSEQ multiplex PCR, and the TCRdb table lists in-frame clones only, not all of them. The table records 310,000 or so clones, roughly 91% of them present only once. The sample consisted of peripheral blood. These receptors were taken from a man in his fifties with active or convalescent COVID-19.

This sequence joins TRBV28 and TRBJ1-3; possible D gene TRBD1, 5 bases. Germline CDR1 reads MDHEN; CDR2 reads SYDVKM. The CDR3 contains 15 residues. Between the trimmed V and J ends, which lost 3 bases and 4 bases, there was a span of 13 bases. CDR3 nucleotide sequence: TGTGCCAGCAGTTTCGAGGGGCGGGAGGGAAACACCATATATTTT. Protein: CASSFEGREGNTIYF.

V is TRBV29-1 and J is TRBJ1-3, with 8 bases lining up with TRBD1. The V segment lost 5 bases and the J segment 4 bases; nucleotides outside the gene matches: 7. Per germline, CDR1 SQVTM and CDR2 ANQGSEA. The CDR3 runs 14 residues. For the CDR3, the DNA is TGCAGCGTTAAAACGACAGGGGTCGGAAACACCATATATTTT. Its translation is CSVKTTGVGNTIYF.

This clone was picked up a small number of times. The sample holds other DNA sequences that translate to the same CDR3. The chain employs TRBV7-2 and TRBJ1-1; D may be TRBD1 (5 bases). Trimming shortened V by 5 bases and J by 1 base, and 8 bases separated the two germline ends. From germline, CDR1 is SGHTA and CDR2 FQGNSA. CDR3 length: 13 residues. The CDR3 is CASSLDRNTEAFF. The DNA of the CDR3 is TGTGCCAGCAGCCTAGACAGGAACACTGAAGCTTTCTTT.

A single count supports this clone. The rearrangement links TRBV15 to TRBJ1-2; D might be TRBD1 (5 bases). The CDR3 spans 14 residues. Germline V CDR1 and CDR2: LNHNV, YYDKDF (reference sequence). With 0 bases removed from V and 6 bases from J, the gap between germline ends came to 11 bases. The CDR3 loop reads CATSRDRQRDGYTF. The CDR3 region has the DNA TGTGCCACCAGCAGAGATAGACAGCGCGATGGCTACACCTTC.

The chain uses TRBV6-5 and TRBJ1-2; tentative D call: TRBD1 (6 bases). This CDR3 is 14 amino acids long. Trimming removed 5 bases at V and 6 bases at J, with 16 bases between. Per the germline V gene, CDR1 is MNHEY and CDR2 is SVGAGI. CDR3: CASSPNNRVNGYTF. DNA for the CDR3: TGTGCCAGCAGTCCTAATAACAGGGTGAATGGCTACACCTTC.

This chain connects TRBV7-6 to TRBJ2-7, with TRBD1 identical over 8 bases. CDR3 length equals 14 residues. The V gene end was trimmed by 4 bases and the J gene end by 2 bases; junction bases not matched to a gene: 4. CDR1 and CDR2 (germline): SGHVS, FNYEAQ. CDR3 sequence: CASSSTGVAYEQYF. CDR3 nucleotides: TGTGCCAGCAGCTCGACAGGGGTGGCCTACGAGCAGTACTTC. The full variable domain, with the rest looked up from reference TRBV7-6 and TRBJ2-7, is GAGVSQSPRYKVTKRGQDVALRCDPISGHVSLYWYRQALGQGPEFLTYFNYEAQQDKSGLPNDRFSAERPEGSISTLTIQRTEQRDSAMYRCASSSTGVAYEQYFGPGTRLTVT.

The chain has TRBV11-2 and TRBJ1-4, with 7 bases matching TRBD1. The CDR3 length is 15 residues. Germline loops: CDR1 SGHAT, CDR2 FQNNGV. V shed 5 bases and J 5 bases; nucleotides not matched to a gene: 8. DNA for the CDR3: TGTGCCAGCAGCCAACGACAGGGCCTAAATGAAAAACTGTTTTTT. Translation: CASSQRQGLNEKLFF.

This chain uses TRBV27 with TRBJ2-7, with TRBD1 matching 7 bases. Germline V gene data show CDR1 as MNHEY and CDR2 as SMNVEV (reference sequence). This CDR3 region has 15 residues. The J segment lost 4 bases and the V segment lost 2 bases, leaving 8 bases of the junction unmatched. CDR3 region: CASSLQPAGGYEQYF. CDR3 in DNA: TGTGCCAGCAGTTTACAACCTGCAGGGGGATACGAGCAGTACTTC.

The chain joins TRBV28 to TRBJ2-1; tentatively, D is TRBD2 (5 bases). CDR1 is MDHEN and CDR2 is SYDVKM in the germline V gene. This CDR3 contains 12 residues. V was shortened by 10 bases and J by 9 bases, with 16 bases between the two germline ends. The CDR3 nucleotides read TGTGCCATCGAGGGAATTAAGGCTGAGCAGTTCTTC. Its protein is CAIEGIKAEQFF.

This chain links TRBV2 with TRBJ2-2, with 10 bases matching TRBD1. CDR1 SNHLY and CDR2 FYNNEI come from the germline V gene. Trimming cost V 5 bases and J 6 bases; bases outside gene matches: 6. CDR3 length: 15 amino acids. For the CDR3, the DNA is TGTGCCAGCAGTCGGGACAGGGGTTGGGCCGGGGAGCTGTTTTTT. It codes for CASSRDRGWAGELFF.

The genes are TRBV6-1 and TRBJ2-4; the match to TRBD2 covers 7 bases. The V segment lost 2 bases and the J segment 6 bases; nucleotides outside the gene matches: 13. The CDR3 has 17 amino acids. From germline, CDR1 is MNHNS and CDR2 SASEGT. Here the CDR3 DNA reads TGTGCCAGCAGTGAAAGTCCCCCTTACGGGGGGTTAAACATTCAGTACTTC. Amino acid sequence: CASSESPPYGGLNIQYF.

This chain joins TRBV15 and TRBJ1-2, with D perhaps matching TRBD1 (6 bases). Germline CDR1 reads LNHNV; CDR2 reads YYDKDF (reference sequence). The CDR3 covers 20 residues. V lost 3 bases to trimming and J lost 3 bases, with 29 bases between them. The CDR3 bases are TGTGCCACCAGCAGTCCGTTAACCTACAGGGCCAATCTCTTGGACTATGGCTACACCTTC. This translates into CATSSPLTYRANLLDYGYTF.

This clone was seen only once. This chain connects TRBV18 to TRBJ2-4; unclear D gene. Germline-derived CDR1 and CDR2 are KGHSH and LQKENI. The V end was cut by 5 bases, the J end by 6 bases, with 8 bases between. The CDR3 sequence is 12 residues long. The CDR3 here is CASSALGNIQYF. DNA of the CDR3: TGTGCCAGCTCAGCCCTCGGAAACATTCAGTACTTC.

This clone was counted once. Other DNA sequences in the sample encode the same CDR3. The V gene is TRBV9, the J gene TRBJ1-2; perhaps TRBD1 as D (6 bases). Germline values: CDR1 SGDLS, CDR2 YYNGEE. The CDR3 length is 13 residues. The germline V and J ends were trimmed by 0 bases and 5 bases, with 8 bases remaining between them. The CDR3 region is CASSVGTDYGYTF. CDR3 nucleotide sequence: TGTGCCAGCAGCGTAGGGACAGATTATGGCTACACCTTC.

The CDR3 sequence: CASSKHAGTDQETQYF. Written as DNA, the CDR3 is TGTGCCAGCAGTAAACATGCGGGAACAGACCAAGAGACCCAGTACTTC. The chain combines TRBV28 with TRBJ2-5; D perhaps matches TRBD2 (6 bases). Trimming cost V 5 bases and J 0 bases, with 16 bases left between them. Germline CDR1 and CDR2: MDHEN and SYDVKM. This CDR3 is 16 amino acids long.

The CDR3 nucleotides are TGTGCCAGCAGCTCCCCGGACAGGGTAGGGGCCAAAAACATTCAGTACTTC. This codes for CASSSPDRVGAKNIQYF. The V and J genes are TRBV7-3 and TRBJ2-4; TRBD1 matches at 8 bases. Germline CDR1 is SGHTA and CDR2 is FQGTGA. The ends lost 4 bases at V and 1 base at J; junction bases unmatched: 9. This CDR3 comprises 17 residues.

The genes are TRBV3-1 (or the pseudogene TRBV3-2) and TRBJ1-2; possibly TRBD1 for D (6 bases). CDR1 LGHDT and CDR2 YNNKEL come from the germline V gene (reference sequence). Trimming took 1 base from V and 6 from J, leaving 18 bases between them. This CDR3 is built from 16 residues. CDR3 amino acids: CASSQVWGGGQNGYTF. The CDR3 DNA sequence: TGTGCCAGCAGCCAAGTCTGGGGGGGCGGTCAGAATGGCTACACCTTC.

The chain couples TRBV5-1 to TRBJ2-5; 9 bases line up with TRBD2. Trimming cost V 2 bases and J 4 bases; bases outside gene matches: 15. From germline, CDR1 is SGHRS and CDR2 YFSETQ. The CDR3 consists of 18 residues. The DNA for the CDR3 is TGCGCCAGCAGCTTTGCCAGGGAGGCTAGCGGGATGGGAGAGACCCAGTACTTC. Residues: CASSFAREASGMGETQYF.

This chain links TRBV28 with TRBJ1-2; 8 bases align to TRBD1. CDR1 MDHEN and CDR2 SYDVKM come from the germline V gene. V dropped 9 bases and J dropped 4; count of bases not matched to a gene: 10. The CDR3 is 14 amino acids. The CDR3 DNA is TGTGCCAGTATTACAGGGGGGAATACCTATGGCTACACCTTC. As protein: CASITGGNTYGYTF.

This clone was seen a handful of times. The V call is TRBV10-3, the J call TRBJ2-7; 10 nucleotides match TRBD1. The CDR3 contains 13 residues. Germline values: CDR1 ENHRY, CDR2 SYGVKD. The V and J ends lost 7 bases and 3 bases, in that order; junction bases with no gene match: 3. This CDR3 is CAIKGQGHYEQYF. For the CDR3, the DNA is TGTGCCATCAAGGGACAGGGGCACTACGAGCAGTACTTC.

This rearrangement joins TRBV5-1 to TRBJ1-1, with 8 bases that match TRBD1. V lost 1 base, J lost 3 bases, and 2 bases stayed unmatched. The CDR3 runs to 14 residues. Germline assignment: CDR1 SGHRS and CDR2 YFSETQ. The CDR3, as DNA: TGCGCCAGCAGCTTGACAGGGGGGGACACTGAAGCTTTCTTT. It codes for CASSLTGGDTEAFF.

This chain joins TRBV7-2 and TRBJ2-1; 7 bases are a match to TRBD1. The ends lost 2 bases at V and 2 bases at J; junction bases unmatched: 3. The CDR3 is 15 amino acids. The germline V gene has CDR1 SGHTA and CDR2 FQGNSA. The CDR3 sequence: CASSLYQGAYNEQFF. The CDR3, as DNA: TGTGCCAGCAGCTTATACCAGGGGGCCTACAATGAGCAGTTCTTC.

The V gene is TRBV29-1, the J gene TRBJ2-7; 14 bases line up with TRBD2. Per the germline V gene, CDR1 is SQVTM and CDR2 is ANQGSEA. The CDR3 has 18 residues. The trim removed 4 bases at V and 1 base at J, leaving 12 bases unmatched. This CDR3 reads CSVGMGRGLAGGSYEQYF. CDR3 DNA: TGCAGCGTTGGAATGGGGAGAGGACTAGCGGGAGGTTCCTACGAGCAGTACTTC.

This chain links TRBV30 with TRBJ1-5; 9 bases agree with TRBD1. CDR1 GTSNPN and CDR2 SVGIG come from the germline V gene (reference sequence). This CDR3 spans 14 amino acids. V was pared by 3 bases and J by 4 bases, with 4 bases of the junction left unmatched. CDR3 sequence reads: CAWRPGTGNQPQHF. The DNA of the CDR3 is TGTGCCTGGAGACCGGGGACAGGGAATCAGCCCCAGCATTTT.

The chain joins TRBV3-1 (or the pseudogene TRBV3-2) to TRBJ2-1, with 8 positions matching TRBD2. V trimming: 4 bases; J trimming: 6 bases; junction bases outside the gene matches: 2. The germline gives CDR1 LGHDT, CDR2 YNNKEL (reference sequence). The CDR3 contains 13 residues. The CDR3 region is CASSPAGVNEQFF. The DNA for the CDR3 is TGTGCCAGCAGCCCAGCGGGAGTCAATGAGCAGTTCTTC.

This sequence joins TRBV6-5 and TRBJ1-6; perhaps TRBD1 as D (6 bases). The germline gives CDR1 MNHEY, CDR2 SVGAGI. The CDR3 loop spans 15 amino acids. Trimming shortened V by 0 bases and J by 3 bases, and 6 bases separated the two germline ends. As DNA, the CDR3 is TGTGCCAGCAGTTACTCAGGGGGCTATAATTCACCCCTCCACTTT. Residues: CASSYSGGYNSPLHF.

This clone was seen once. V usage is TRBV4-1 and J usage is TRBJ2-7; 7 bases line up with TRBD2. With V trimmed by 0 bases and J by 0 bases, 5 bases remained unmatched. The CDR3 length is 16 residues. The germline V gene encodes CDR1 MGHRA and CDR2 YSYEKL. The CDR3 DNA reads TGCGCCAGCAGCCAAGACTATCCGGGGGGCTCCTACGAGCAGTACTTC. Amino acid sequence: CASSQDYPGGSYEQYF.

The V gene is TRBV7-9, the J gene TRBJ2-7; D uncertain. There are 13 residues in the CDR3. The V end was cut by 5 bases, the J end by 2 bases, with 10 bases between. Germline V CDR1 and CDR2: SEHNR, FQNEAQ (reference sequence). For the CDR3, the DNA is TGTGCCAGCAGCGTAGACAACACCTACGAGCAGTACTTC. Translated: CASSVDNTYEQYF.

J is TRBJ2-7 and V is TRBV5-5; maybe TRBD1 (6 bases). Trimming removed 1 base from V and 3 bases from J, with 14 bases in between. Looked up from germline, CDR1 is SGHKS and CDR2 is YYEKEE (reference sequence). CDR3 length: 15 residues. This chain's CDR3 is CASSLQRQAYYEQYF. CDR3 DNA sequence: TGTGCCAGCAGCTTGCAGCGACAGGCTTACTACGAGCAGTACTTC.

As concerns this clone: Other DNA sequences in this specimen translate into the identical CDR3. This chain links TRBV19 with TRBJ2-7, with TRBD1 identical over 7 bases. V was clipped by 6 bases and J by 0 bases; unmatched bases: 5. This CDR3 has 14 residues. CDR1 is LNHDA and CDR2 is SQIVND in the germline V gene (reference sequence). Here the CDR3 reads CASSRTGSSYEQYF. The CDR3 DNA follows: TGTGCCAGTAGCCGGACAGGCAGCTCCTACGAGCAGTACTTC. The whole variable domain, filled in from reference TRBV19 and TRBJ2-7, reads DGGITQSPKYLFRKEGQNVTLSCEQNLNHDAMYWYRQDPGQGLRLIYYSQIVNDFQKGDIAEGYSVSREKKESFPLTVTSAQKNPTAFYLCASSRTGSSYEQYFGPGTRLTVT.

The chain's CDR3 is CASSVRGASSYEQYF. The CDR3 bases are TGTGCCAGCAGTGTCAGGGGTGCGTCCTCCTACGAGCAGTACTTC. This chain joins TRBV28 and TRBJ2-7, with D possibly matching TRBD1 (6 bases). Germline CDR1 MDHEN, CDR2 SYDVKM. This CDR3 has 15 amino acids. V dropped 5 bases and J dropped 0 bases, with 14 bases sitting between them.

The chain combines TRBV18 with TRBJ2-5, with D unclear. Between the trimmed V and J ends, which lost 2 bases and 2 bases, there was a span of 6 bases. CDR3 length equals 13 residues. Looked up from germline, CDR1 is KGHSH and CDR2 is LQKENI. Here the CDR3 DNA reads TGTGCCAGCTCACCAGATCAGCAAGAGACCCAGTACTTC. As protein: CASSPDQQETQYF.